The 19 T cell receptor beta chains given below trace back to one sample, sequenced in a study of CD8 T cells in Susac syndrome (dated by TCRdb to the late 2010s). Library construction relied on the immunoSEQ multiplex PCR assay. RNA was extracted using the RNeasy kit, and roughly 0.45 to 1 microgram was reverse transcribed with random hexamers. TCRdb's own reprocessing of the public reads used fastp at Q25 and MiXCR and kept productive beta chains. Rows matching on CDR3 protein sequence are summarized as one entry with the most common DNA and genes. A total of about 300,000 distinct CDR3 sequences appear in this sample, approximately 91% of them only once. Approximately 0.18% of the sample lies in the top ten. Sequencing used CD8+ T cells from PBMCs. Receptors were obtained from a human donor with multiple sclerosis.

The chain combines TRBV12-3 or TRBV12-4 with TRBJ2-5; 9 bases align to TRBD2. The CDR3 has 14 residues. Losses at the gene ends were 7 bases for V and 5 bases for J; bases not matched to a gene: 8. The CDR3 region has the DNA TGTGCCAGCATCTCTAGCGGGGAGGTGGAGACCCAGTACTTC. This gives the protein CASISSGEVETQYF.

This clonotype was picked up one time. The chain has TRBV6-2 or TRBV6-3 and TRBJ2-7; D remains ambiguous. Trimming pared 3 bases from V and 2 bases from J, leaving 14 bases between. CDR1 and CDR2 (germline): MNHEY, SVGEGT. This CDR3 contains 15 residues. CDR3 residues: CASSYNSELTYEQYF. DNA for the CDR3: TGTGCCAGCAGTTATAACAGCGAACTCACCTACGAGCAGTACTTC.

CDR3 in amino acids: CASSLYRDNEQFF. As DNA, the CDR3 is TGTGCCAGCAGCCTTTACAGGGACAATGAGCAGTTCTTC. The chain is built from TRBV7-6 and TRBJ2-1, with D perhaps TRBD1 (6 bases). V shed 5 bases and J shed 5 bases, with 10 bases lying between them. This CDR3 spans 13 amino acids. In germline, CDR1 is SGHVS, CDR2 FNYEAQ.

The chain employs TRBV14 and TRBJ2-1; maybe TRBD1 (6 bases). The CDR3 runs 13 residues. V lost 1 base to trimming and J lost 9 bases, with 10 bases between them. Germline V gene sequence: CDR1 SGHDN, CDR2 FVKESK. The CDR3 nucleotides read TGTGCCAGCAGCCAAGTAGCCAGGGGTGAGCAGTTCTTC. The encoded protein is CASSQVARGEQFF.

The chain is built from TRBV4-2 and TRBJ2-5, with 8 bases matching TRBD1. Germline V lookup: CDR1 LGHNA, CDR2 YNFKEQ. The CDR3 runs 13 residues. Trimming at V came to 3 bases and at J to 4 bases, leaving 1 base not matched to a gene. This chain's CDR3 is CASSQTGAETQYF. The CDR3, as DNA: TGTGCCAGCAGCCAGACAGGGGCAGAGACCCAGTACTTC.

This rearrangement joins TRBV24-1 to TRBJ2-5; D gene uncertain. Per the germline V gene, CDR1 is KGHDR and CDR2 is SFDVKD. This CDR3 comprises 13 residues. Trimming removed 3 bases at V and 3 bases at J, with 7 bases between. For the CDR3, the DNA is TGTGCCACCAGTGATCTGGGGAAAGAGACCCAGTACTTC. It encodes CATSDLGKETQYF.

This clonotype has just a few counts. V usage is TRBV9 and J usage is TRBJ2-1; 9 positions match TRBD2. The trim removed 0 bases at V and 9 bases at J, leaving 7 bases unmatched. CDR1 SGDLS and CDR2 YYNGEE come from the germline V gene. The CDR3 loop spans 15 amino acids. The CDR3 here is CASSVGAGAGGEQFF. DNA of the CDR3: TGTGCCAGCAGCGTAGGCGCGGGAGCGGGGGGTGAGCAGTTCTTC.

The V call is TRBV9, the J call TRBJ2-1, with TRBD1 matching 10 bases. The ends lost 4 bases at V and 2 bases at J; junction bases unmatched: 12. The CDR3 is 18 amino acids. Germline CDR1 is SGDLS and CDR2 is YYNGEE. The CDR3 reads CASSSLGTGASTYNEQFF. CDR3 in DNA: TGTGCCAGCAGCTCCCTCGGGACAGGGGCCTCCACCTACAATGAGCAGTTCTTC.

This sequence joins TRBV7-6 and TRBJ2-6; 10 bases are a match to TRBD1. The ends lost 4 bases at V and 0 bases at J; junction bases unmatched: 9. This CDR3 comprises 19 residues. The germline gives CDR1 SGHVS, CDR2 FNYEAQ. The CDR3 DNA reads TGTGCCAGCAGCTCCCTTACGGGACAGGGGAGCTCTGGGGCCAACGTCCTGACTTTC. It codes for CASSSLTGQGSSGANVLTF.

The chain uses TRBV11-2 and TRBJ2-7, with 7 positions matching TRBD1. The CDR3 extends over 15 amino acids. J gave up 4 bases and V 6 bases, and 12 bases lay outside the gene matches. CDR1 and CDR2 (germline): SGHAT, FQNNGV. Written as DNA, the CDR3 is TGTGCCAGCAGACGGAGTTTCAGGGGGATTTACGAGCAGTACTTC. Translating it yields CASRRSFRGIYEQYF.

The chain links TRBV7-6 to TRBJ1-5, with a tentative D call TRBD1 (5 bases). This CDR3 has 15 amino acids. In germline, CDR1 is SGHVS, CDR2 FNYEAQ. V was pared by 1 base and J by 6 bases, with 13 bases between. CDR3 DNA: TGTGCCAGCAGCTTAGAAGGGGTCCGGGGTCAGCCCCAGCATTTT. Protein product: CASSLEGVRGQPQHF.

Here the CDR3 reads CASSQGAGGHNEQFF. The CDR3 coding sequence is TGTGCCAGCAGCCAGGGAGCGGGAGGACACAATGAGCAGTTCTTC. V is TRBV9 and J is TRBJ2-1; 9 bases match TRBD2. CDR3 size: 15 residues. After removal of 4 bases from V and 5 bases from J, the junction contained 7 bases not matched to a gene. Germline CDR1 SGDLS, CDR2 YYNGEE.

This clonotype came up once. The chain joins TRBV12-2 to TRBJ2-4; TRBD2 is the table's D call, not checked against the DNA. TRBV12-2 is listed as a pseudogene. The CDR3 totals 15 residues. CDR3 DNA: TGTGCAAGTCGCTCGCTCCAGGGACTAGATGGCATTCAGTACTTC. This sequence encodes CASRSLQGLDGIQYF.

The rearrangement joins TRBV12-3 or TRBV12-4 to TRBJ2-2; possibly TRBD2 for D (7 bases). The length of the CDR3 is 14 residues. Trimming left V 3 bases short and J 4 bases short, with 9 bases between. CDR3 nucleotide sequence: TGTGCCAGCAGTTTCGGGGGGCTCACCGGGGAGCTGTTTTTT. Translated, it gives CASSFGGLTGELFF.

This clonotype occurred once. The rearrangement joins TRBV11-2 to TRBJ2-5; no clear D gene. CDR1 and CDR2 (germline): SGHAT, FQNNGV. The V gene lost 4 bases and the J gene lost 3 bases, with 6 bases spanning the gap. This CDR3 comprises 12 residues. CDR3 residues: CASSSWEETQYF. The CDR3 nucleotides are TGTGCCAGCAGCTCCTGGGAAGAGACCCAGTACTTC.

The chain recombines TRBV6-6 with TRBJ2-5; TRBD1 aligns across 9 bases. V shed 5 bases, J shed 1 base, and the junction held 8 bases outside the gene matches. In germline, CDR1 is MNHNY, CDR2 SVGAGI (reference sequence). This CDR3 is 16 amino acids long. The CDR3 nucleotides are TGTGCCAGCAGTCGGTTGGACAGGGGTACCCAAGAGACCCAGTACTTC. Protein product: CASSRLDRGTQETQYF.

The V call is TRBV19, the J call TRBJ2-1, with D tentatively TRBD2 (5 bases). The CDR3 totals 14 residues. Germline CDR1 is LNHDA and CDR2 is SQIVND (reference sequence). V shed 5 bases and J shed 9 bases, with 17 bases lying between them. Written as DNA, the CDR3 is TGTGCCAGTAGTTACCACACTCCGGCGGGTGAGCAGTTCTTC. Translating it yields CASSYHTPAGEQFF.

This rearrangement joins TRBV5-5 to TRBJ2-1, with 7 bases fitting TRBD2. The CDR3 consists of 15 residues. With 0 bases clipped from V and 4 bases from J, the junction kept 4 bases outside the gene matches. Germline V gene lookup returns CDR1 SGHKS and CDR2 YYEKEE (reference sequence). The CDR3 protein is CASSLVLAIYNEQFF. DNA of the CDR3: TGTGCCAGCAGCTTGGTACTAGCGATTTACAATGAGCAGTTCTTC.

This chain joins TRBV19 and TRBJ1-5; TRBD1 agrees at 8 bases. Germline assignment: CDR1 LNHDA and CDR2 SQIVND (reference sequence). V dropped 0 bases and J dropped 5; count of bases not matched to a gene: 12. The CDR3 totals 18 residues. CDR3 region: CASSIDSLGTGSDQPQHF. In nucleotides, the CDR3 is TGTGCCAGTAGTATAGATTCTCTTGGGACAGGCTCGGATCAGCCCCAGCATTTT.